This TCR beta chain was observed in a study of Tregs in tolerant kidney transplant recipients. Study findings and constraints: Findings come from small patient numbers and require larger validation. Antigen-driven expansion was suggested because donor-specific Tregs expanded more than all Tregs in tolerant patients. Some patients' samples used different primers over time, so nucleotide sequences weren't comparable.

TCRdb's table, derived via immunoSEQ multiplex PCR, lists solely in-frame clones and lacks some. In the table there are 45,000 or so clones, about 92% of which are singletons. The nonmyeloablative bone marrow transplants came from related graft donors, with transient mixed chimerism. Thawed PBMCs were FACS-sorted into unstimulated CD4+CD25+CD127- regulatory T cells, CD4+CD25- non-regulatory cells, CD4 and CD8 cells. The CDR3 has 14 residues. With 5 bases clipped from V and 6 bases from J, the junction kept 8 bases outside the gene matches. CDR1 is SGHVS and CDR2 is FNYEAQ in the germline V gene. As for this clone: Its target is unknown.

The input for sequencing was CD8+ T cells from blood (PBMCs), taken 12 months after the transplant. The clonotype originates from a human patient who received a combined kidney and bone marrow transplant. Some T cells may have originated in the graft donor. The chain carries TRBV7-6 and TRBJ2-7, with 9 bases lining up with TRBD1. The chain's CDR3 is CASSGARTGAEQYF. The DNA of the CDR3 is TGTGCCAGCAGCGGTGCCAGGACAGGGGCCGAGCAGTACTTC. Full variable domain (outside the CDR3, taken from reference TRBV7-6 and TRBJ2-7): GAGVSQSPRYKVTKRGQDVALRCDPISGHVSLYWYRQALGQGPEFLTYFNYEAQQDKSGLPNDRFSAERPEGSISTLTIQRTEQRDSAMYRCASSGARTGAEQYFGPGTRLTVT.